This TCR beta chain was recovered during a study of blood T cell repertoires in COVID-19. Study in general: Spain, Italy and the United States supplied samples that represented acute and convalescent COVID-19. T cells, B-cell-depleted T cells, or PBMCs provided the cDNA or gDNA that served as material.

The V gene end was trimmed by 4 bases and the J gene end by 7 bases; junction bases not matched to a gene: 5. Germline V gene data show CDR1 as SGHRS and CDR2 as YFSETQ. This CDR3 contains 14 residues. How the authors handled the data: Nucleated cell counts were estimated from reference gene primer amplification. The repertoire was sequenced with immunoSEQ multiplex PCR; TCRdb's copy has only in-frame clones and lacks some. V and J calls and clone size follow that table, whereas D and trimming were derived from the DNA. The repertoire holds fewer than 150,000 clones, with 81% as singletons. Input material: peripheral blood. This chain links TRBV5-1 with TRBJ1-6, with 7 nucleotides matching TRBD1. The sequence came from a man between 50 and 59 years old with acute or convalescent COVID-19. The CDR3 region is CASSPDRENSPLHF. In nucleotides, the CDR3 is TGCGCCAGCAGCCCCGACAGGGAAAATTCACCCCTCCACTTT.